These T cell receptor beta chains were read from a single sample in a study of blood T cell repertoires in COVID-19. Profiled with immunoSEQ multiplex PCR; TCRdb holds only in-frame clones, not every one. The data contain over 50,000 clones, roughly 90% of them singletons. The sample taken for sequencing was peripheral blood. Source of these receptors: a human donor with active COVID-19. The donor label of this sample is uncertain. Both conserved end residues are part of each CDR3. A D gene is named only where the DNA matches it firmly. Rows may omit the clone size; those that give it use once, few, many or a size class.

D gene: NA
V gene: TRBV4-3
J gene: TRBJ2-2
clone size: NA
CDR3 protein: CASSHVVAGELFF
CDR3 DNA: TGCGCCAGCAGCCACGTCGTCGCCGGGGAGCTGTTTTTT

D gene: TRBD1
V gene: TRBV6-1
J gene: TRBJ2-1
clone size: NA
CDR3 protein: CASSEADRGLWEQFF
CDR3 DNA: TGTGCCAGCAGTGAAGCGGACAGGGGGCTGTGGGAGCAGTTCTTC

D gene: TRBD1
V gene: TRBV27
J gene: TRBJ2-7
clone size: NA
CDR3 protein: CASSPDRGAYEQYF
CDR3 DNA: TGTGCCAGCAGTCCAGACAGGGGGGCTTACGAGCAGTACTTC

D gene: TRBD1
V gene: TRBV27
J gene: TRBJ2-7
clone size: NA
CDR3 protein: CASSHAGTGRTYEQYF
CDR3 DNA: TGTGCCAGCAGTCACGCCGGGACAGGGAGAACCTACGAGCAGTACTTC

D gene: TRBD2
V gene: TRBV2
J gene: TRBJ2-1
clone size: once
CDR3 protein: CASSDRRGNNEQFF
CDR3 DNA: TGTGCCAGCAGCGATAGGCGGGGGAACAATGAGCAGTTCTTC

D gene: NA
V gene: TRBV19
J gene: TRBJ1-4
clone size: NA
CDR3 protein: CASSMASGGAVGSGEKLFF
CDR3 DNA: TGTGCCAGTAGTATGGCAAGTGGGGGGGCAGTTGGTTCCGGAGAAAAACTGTTTTTT

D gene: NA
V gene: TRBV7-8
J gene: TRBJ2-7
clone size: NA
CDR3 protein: CASSLTAPYEQYF
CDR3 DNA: TGTGCCAGCAGCTTAACAGCTCCCTACGAGCAGTACTTC

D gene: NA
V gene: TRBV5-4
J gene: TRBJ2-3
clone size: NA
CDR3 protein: CASSSGHTRDTQYF
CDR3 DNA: TGTGCCAGCAGCTCTGGACACACCAGAGATACGCAGTATTTT

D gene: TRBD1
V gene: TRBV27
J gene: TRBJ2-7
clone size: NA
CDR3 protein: CAAVGDRGEQYF
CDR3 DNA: TGTGCCGCCGTGGGAGACAGGGGCGAGCAGTACTTC

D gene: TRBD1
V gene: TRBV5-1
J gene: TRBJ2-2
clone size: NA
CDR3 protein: CASSKDRGGTGELFF
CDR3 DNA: TGCGCCAGCAGCAAAGACAGGGGAGGCACCGGGGAGCTGTTTTTT

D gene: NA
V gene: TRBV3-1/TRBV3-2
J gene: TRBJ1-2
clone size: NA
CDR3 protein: CASSRTCKGDYGYTF
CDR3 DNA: TGTGCCAGCAGCCGGACTTGTAAGGGAGACTATGGCTACACCTTC

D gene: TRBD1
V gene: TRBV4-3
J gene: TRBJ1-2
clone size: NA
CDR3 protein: CASSQGSAGGYGYTF
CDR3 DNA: TGCGCCAGCAGCCAGGGGAGCGCAGGGGGCTATGGCTACACCTTC

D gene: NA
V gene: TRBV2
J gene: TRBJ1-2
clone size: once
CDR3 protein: CASSLDSVRYGYTF
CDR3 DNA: TGTGCCAGCAGTTTGGACAGCGTCCGCTATGGCTACACCTTC

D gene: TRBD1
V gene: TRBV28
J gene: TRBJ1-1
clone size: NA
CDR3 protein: CASSSRQGLNTEAFF
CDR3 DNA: TGTGCCAGCAGTTCTCGACAGGGCCTCAACACTGAAGCTTTCTTT

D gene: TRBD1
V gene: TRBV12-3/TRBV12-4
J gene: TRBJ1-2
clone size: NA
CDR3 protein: CASCCGQGGSYTF
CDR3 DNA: TGTGCCAGCTGCTGCGGACAGGGAGGGTCGTACACCTTC